The rows below give T cell receptor beta chains drawn from one sample of a study of OX40 agonist ivuxolimab in advanced cancers. Profiled with immunoSEQ multiplex PCR; TCRdb holds only in-frame clones, not every one. The data show fewer than 65,000 clones, around 89% seen once. The sample consisted of CD4+ or CD8+ T cells sorted from blood, taken in a trial of the OX40 agonist ivuxolimab. The receptors derive from an adult with an advanced solid tumor such as melanoma, head and neck, liver or kidney cancer. Both conserved end residues are part of each CDR3. A D gene is named only where the DNA matches it firmly. For some rows the clone size is stated as once, few or many, or as a class when expanded; others skip it.

>.|once|TRBV5-1|TRBJ1-1
CASSLSRGPANTEAFF
TGCGCCAGCAGCTTGAGTAGGGGCCCCGCGAACACTGAAGCTTTCTTT
>TRBD1|.|TRBV28|TRBJ2-6
CASSPGGPGTGSSGANVLTF
TGTGCCAGCAGCCCCGGGGGTCCCGGGACAGGGAGCTCTGGGGCCAACGTCCTGACTTTC
>.|.|TRBV18|TRBJ1-2
CASSPRAGRSESDGYTF
TGTGCCAGCTCACCAAGGGCGGGAAGGTCTGAGTCTGATGGCTACACCTTC
>TRBD1|.|TRBV14|TRBJ2-1
CASSQRQGSSYNEQFF
TGTGCCAGCAGCCAAAGACAGGGTAGCTCCTACAATGAGCAGTTCTTC
>.|.|TRBV5-4|TRBJ1-1
CASSLERQGPLSAFF
TGTGCCAGCAGCTTGGAACGGCAGGGGCCACTTTCGGCTTTCTTT
>.|.|TRBV5-1|TRBJ1-1
CASSLIGVVSGEAFF
TGCGCCAGCAGCTTGATAGGGGTGGTTTCGGGTGAAGCTTTCTTT
>TRBD2|.|TRBV5-1|TRBJ2-1
CASSFGGEINEQFF
TGCGCCAGCAGCTTCGGGGGGGAAATTAATGAGCAGTTCTTC
>.|.|TRBV6-5|TRBJ2-5
CASSPTSVETQYF
TGTGCCAGCAGTCCTACTTCCGTCGAGACCCAGTACTTC
>.|.|TRBV5-1|TRBJ1-2
CASSLDVTGYTF
TGCGCCAGCAGCTTGGACGTGACTGGCTACACCTTC
>TRBD1|once|TRBV7-8|TRBJ1-5
CASSLQGDYSNQPQHF
TGTGCCAGCAGCTTGCAGGGGGATTATAGCAATCAGCCCCAGCATTTT
>TRBD2|.|TRBV11-2|TRBJ2-1
CASSSQIAGGHEQFF
TGTGCCAGCAGCTCGCAAATAGCGGGAGGACATGAGCAGTTCTTC